The TCR beta chain described here comes from a study of T cell responses to AZD1222 COVID-19 vaccine. Study conclusions and caveats: Nearly half of spike-specific TCRs reportedly target variant regions that are unmutated in the B.1.351 and B.1.1.7 variants. There were mostly white British donors and more females than males, and clonal diversity was possibly underestimated.

TCRdb's table, derived via immunoSEQ multiplex PCR, lists solely in-frame clones and lacks some. The repertoire holds 150,000 or so clones, 88% seen once, with 3% to 3.5% in the top ten. V lost 5 bases, J lost 2 bases, and 16 bases lay in between. The CDR3 has 15 residues. Germline V gene sequence: CDR1 KGHSH, CDR2 LQKENI. This clone showed up just a few times. Its antigen remains unknown. The chain carries TRBV18 and TRBJ2-7; D may be TRBD1 or TRBD2 (6 bases each). The sequencing used peripheral blood, collected on day 0 of AZD1222 vaccination. This receptor was obtained from an adult in good health. The CDR3 loop reads CASSYRGTWPYEQYF. DNA for the CDR3: TGTGCCAGCTCATATCGGGGGACATGGCCCTACGAGCAGTACTTC.